This T cell receptor beta chain was sequenced during a study of siplizumab effects on memory and regulatory T cells. The germline V gene has CDR1 MNHNY and CDR2 SVGAGI (reference sequence). CDR3 length: 15 amino acids. V was pared by 6 bases and J by 1 base, with 7 bases of the junction left unmatched. This clone was seen only once. Its antigen is not known. Overall study results and limits: There appeared to be greater diversity in naive T cells than in memory cells, and naive T cells seemed major contributors to the alloresponse. The majority of clones, roughly 80-96% of proliferating CD4+ or CD8+ clones, lacked an assignable naive or memory phenotype. The study found that mappable alloreactive CD4+ clones averaged around 72% Treg-derived with siplizumab and about 26% in controls. Assignment to unstimulated subsets succeeded for only a minor fraction of the alloreactive clones.

Sequenced by immunoSEQ multiplex PCR; TCRdb stores in-frame clones only, minus some. The sample records about 100,000 clones, 94% being singletons. Sample: non-Treg CD4+ T cells sorted from blood. This chain connects TRBV6-6 to TRBJ2-5, with 8 bases lining up with TRBD2. This clonotype was obtained from a human donor in good health. Written as DNA, the CDR3 is TGTGCCAGCAGGGTCGGGGGGGGCGGCCAAGAGACCCAGTACTTC. Amino acids: CASRVGGGGQETQYF.